Included here is one T cell receptor beta chain sequence, with context. The junction does not match germline at one end; this may be a read error. This sample stems from a study of blood T cell repertoires in COVID-19. Overall study: Whether acute or convalescent, the COVID-19 samples came from the United States, Italy and Spain. From T cells, B-cell-depleted T cells, or PBMCs came the material, which was cDNA or gDNA.

How the authors handled the data: Nucleated cell number was recorded as an estimate derived from reference gene primer amplification. Assay: immunoSEQ multiplex PCR; the TCRdb copy retains only in-frame clones and omits some. V and J calls and clone size are those listed in that table; D and trimming were worked out from the DNA. Of tens of thousands of clones in the sample, about nine tenths were seen once. This CDR3 has 14 residues. CDR1 and CDR2 (germline): MNHEY, SMNVEV (reference sequence). The specimen sequenced was peripheral blood. The V gene is TRBV27, the J gene TRBJ1-5, with D possibly being TRBD1 (6 bases). The receptor was derived from a male donor with acute or convalescent COVID-19. CDR3 sequence reads: CASSDTQGNKPQHF. DNA for the CDR3: TGTGCCAGCAGTGATACACAGGGCAATAAGCCCCAGCATTTT.